A selection of T cell receptor beta chains follows, all from one sample in a study of T cells after yellow fever vaccination. Each CDR3 protein gets one entry after TCRdb re-called the 5' RACE reads with MiXCR. This sample has approximately 550,000 distinct CDR3 sequences; 15% to 20% occur once, and the top ten carry approximately 15%. Sample: PBMCs, taken 15 days after the yellow fever booster vaccination. These receptor sequences come from a man under 40 who received the YFV17D yellow fever vaccine. The CDR3 runs from the conserved cysteine through the conserved F or W. The order of the fields is J gene, V gene, clone size, D gene, CDR3 length, CDR3 DNA, CDR3 protein. D genes are given only for firm matches. Clone size, where shown, is once, few, many, or a class for clones that have expanded.

>TRBJ2-7|TRBV4-3|-|TRBD2|17
TGCGCCAGCAGCCGCAGTCCTCTAGCGGGAGGGGCCTACGAGCAGTACTTC
CASSRSPLAGGAYEQYF
>TRBJ2-3|TRBV28|-|-|17
TGTGCCAGCAGTTCTCGCTCTAGGGGGGCGACCACAGATACGCAGTATTTT
CASSSRSRGATTDTQYF
>TRBJ2-7|TRBV7-6|few|TRBD2|15
TGTGCCAGCAGCTTAGGGTCAGGACTAGCGTACGAGCAGTACTTC
CASSLGSGLAYEQYF
>TRBJ2-7|TRBV19|-|TRBD2|15
TGTGCCAGTAGTACCACTAGCGGGGCGTCTTCCGAGCAGTACTTC
CASSTTSGASSEQYF
>TRBJ2-1|TRBV4-3|-|TRBD1|17
TGCGCCAGCAGCCAAGATCTAAACAGGGGAGATTACAATGAGCAGTTCTTC
CASSQDLNRGDYNEQFF
>TRBJ2-1|TRBV23-1|few|-|14
TGCGCCAGCAGTCGCCGGACGACCTACAATGAGCAGTTCTTC
CASSRRTTYNEQFF
>TRBJ2-4|TRBV11-2|few|-|18
TGTGCCAGCCGACGCCCGGGACGGCTTTCTGGGGCCAAAAACATTCAGTACTTC
CASRRPGRLSGAKNIQYF
>TRBJ2-3|TRBV25-1|-|TRBD1|15
TGTGCCAGCAGGGCCAGGGACAGCTATCCAGATACGCAGTATTTT
CASRARDSYPDTQYF
>TRBJ1-4|TRBV7-2|few|-|14
TGTGCCAGCAGTCGCGGGGGCACTAATGAAAAACTGTTTTTT
CASSRGGTNEKLFF
>TRBJ2-2|TRBV5-1|-|-|16
TGCGCCAGCAGCTCCCCCAGCGGGCCTTACACCGGGGAGCTGTTTTTT
CASSSPSGPYTGELFF
>TRBJ1-1|TRBV28|few|-|12
TGTGCCAGCAGTTTAAAAACAACTGAAGCTTTCTTT
CASSLKTTEAFF
>TRBJ2-3|TRBV29-1|-|TRBD1|14
TGCAGCGTGTCGGGACAGGGAAGCACAGATACGCAGTATTTT
CSVSGQGSTDTQYF
>TRBJ2-5|TRBV9|-|-|14
TGTGCCAGCAGCGTAGCGGACAGAAAAGAGACCCAGTACTTC
CASSVADRKETQYF
>TRBJ2-7|TRBV7-6|-|-|14
TGTGCCAGCAGCCCTGGGGGTGGGGACGACGAGCAGTACTTC
CASSPGGGDDEQYF
>TRBJ2-3|TRBV20-1|once|-|15
TGCAGTGCTCTACCCGTTGGGGGGAGAACAGATACGCAGTATTTT
CSALPVGGRTDTQYF
>TRBJ1-6|TRBV5-1|-|-|13
TGCGCCAGCAGCCCCACAGTCAATTCACCCCTCCACTTT
CASSPTVNSPLHF
>TRBJ2-7|TRBV6-2/TRBV6-3|-|-|15
TGTGCCAGCACCTCTTCTCAGGGACGCTCCTACGAGCAGTACTTC
CASTSSQGRSYEQYF
>TRBJ2-7|TRBV12-3/TRBV12-4|many|-|19
TGTGCCAGCAGTCCCCCCCCGGGGGCGGGCGTGAGTCGATCCTACGAGCAGTACTTC
CASSPPPGAGVSRSYEQYF
>TRBJ2-1|TRBV12-3/TRBV12-4|few|-|14
TGTGCCAGCAGTTTAGGCTCCGCCTACAATGAGCAGTTCTTC
CASSLGSAYNEQFF
>TRBJ2-2|TRBV5-1|-|TRBD1|15
TGCGCCAGCAGAAAACCCGACAGGGACACCGGGGAGCTGTTTTTT
CASRKPDRDTGELFF
>TRBJ2-7|TRBV20-1|-|-|15
TGCAGTGCTCGCCTACTCTCTGGGGGGTCTGGTGAGCAGTACTTC
CSARLLSGGSGEQYF
>TRBJ2-1|TRBV3-1|few|-|15
TGTGCCAGCAGCCAAGAACCCCAGATTAGTAATGAGCAGTTCTTC
CASSQEPQISNEQFF
>TRBJ2-5|TRBV29-1|-|-|13
TGCAGCGTTGCCCGTGGCCGGGGAGAGACCCAGTACTTC
CSVARGRGETQYF
>TRBJ2-2|TRBV21-1|-|-|18
TGTGCCAGCAGCAAAAGGGGTGGGGTAATAGCTCACACCGGGGAGCTGTTTTTT
CASSKRGGVIAHTGELFF
>TRBJ1-4|TRBV7-2|-|-|14
TGTGCCAGCAGCTTAGGAACCACGGGTGAAAAACTGTTTTTT
CASSLGTTGEKLFF
>TRBJ2-1|TRBV5-1|-|-|15
TGCGCCAGCAGCCAGTGGGGCGGAGATAACAATGAGCAGTTCTTC
CASSQWGGDNNEQFF
>TRBJ2-7|TRBV7-2|-|TRBD2|17
TGTGCCAGCAGCTTGTTCCCGACTAGCGGGGTCCCCTACGAGCAGTACTTC
CASSLFPTSGVPYEQYF
>TRBJ2-7|TRBV20-1|-|-|13
TGCAGTGCTAGAGGACGGGTAACCTACGAGCAGTACTTC
CSARGRVTYEQYF
>TRBJ2-7|TRBV6-1|-|-|19
TGTGCCAGCAGTCTAGGGACTTCGGGGGTTTTTGGGCGGGGCTACGAGCAGTACTTC
CASSLGTSGVFGRGYEQYF
>TRBJ2-7|TRBV12-3/TRBV12-4|few|TRBD2|15
TGTGCCAGCAGACCAGCTAGCGGGAGGGCCTACGAGCAGTACTTC
CASRPASGRAYEQYF
>TRBJ2-7|TRBV20-1|few|TRBD2|16
TGCAGTGCTAGAGATCTCCGGGCTAGCGGATCCTACGAGCAGTACTTC
CSARDLRASGSYEQYF
>TRBJ2-5|TRBV10-3|few|-|13
TGTGCCATCAGTGAAGGCGGCCTGGAGACCCAGTACTTC
CAISEGGLETQYF
>TRBJ2-5|TRBV20-1|-|-|16
TGCAGTGCTCAGGGGGGGCCGGGCGGTTCCCAAGAGACCCAGTACTTC
CSAQGGPGGSQETQYF
>TRBJ1-2|TRBV29-1|few|TRBD1|11
TGCAGCGTATCGGGACAGTATGGCTACACCTTC
CSVSGQYGYTF
>TRBJ1-1|TRBV29-1|-|-|12
TGCAGCGTTGAAGAGGGTTTCAGTGAAGCTTTCTTT
CSVEEGFSEAFF
>TRBJ2-7|TRBV5-1|-|TRBD2|16
TGCGCCAGCAGCCTAGGGATTAGCGGGCCTAAAGGAGAGCAGTACTTC
CASSLGISGPKGEQYF
>TRBJ2-6|TRBV29-1|-|TRBD1|17
TGCAGCGTTGAAGGTAGGGGACAGAGGGCTGGGGCCAACGTCCTGACTTTC
CSVEGRGQRAGANVLTF
>TRBJ2-3|TRBV7-2|-|-|16
TGTGCCAGCAGCTTAGTGGGGGGGGGCTACACAGATACGCAGTATTTT
CASSLVGGGYTDTQYF
>TRBJ2-7|TRBV21-1|few|-|15
TGTGCCAGCAGCAAAGTCCGATGCGGCCACTACGAGCAGTACTTC
CASSKVRCGHYEQYF
>TRBJ2-1|TRBV3-1|-|TRBD2|15
TGTGCCAGCAGCCAAGATTATGGCCTAGCGGGGGAGCAGTTCTTC
CASSQDYGLAGEQFF
>TRBJ2-7|TRBV7-6|few|-|15
TGTGCCAGCAGCTTATTGGGACAACCCTCTGACGAGCAGTACTTC
CASSLLGQPSDEQYF
>TRBJ2-7|TRBV7-2|few|TRBD2|15
TGTGCCAGCAGCTTAGGTAGCGGGGTAACCTACGAGCAGTACTTC
CASSLGSGVTYEQYF
>TRBJ2-2|TRBV6-4|-|-|14
TGTGCCAGCAGCCCTAGCGCCCATAGCGGGGAGCTGTTTTTT
CASSPSAHSGELFF
>TRBJ2-1|TRBV20-1|-|TRBD2|16
TGCAGTGCTAGTTCGGCTAGCGGGAGGGCCCACAATGAGCAGTTCTTC
CSASSASGRAHNEQFF
>TRBJ1-2|TRBV7-2|few|-|15
TGTGCCAGCAGCCCCCGGACGAAGGATAACTATGGCTACACCTTC
CASSPRTKDNYGYTF
>TRBJ2-7|TRBV6-1|few|TRBD2|18
TGTGCCAGCAGAGACCGTACCGGGACTAGCGGGAGTCAGTACGAGCAGTACTTC
CASRDRTGTSGSQYEQYF
>TRBJ2-7|TRBV20-1|few|TRBD2|14
TGCAGTGCTAAGAGCGGGAGGTCGGCCTACGAGCAGTACTTC
CSAKSGRSAYEQYF
>TRBJ2-1|TRBV24-1|few|-|17
TGTGCCACCAGTGATTCCATACGGCACAGCTCCTACAATGAGCAGTTCTTC
CATSDSIRHSSYNEQFF